This T cell receptor beta chain was sequenced in a study of T cell responses to AZD1222 COVID-19 vaccine. Study observations and caveats: The study found Spike-specific TCR breadth and depth rose after two AZD1222 doses. Close to half of spike-specific TCRs reportedly recognize unmutated variant regions. Just 5 or 6 AZD1222 recipients tested seropositive at baseline. Clonal diversity may have been underestimated in mostly white British donors.

TCRdb's table, derived via immunoSEQ multiplex PCR, lists solely in-frame clones and lacks some. The sample carries almost 95,000 clones, 75% to 90% recorded once. About this clone: The antigen is not known.

V was shortened by 6 bases and J by 1 base, with 7 bases between the two germline ends. CDR3 length equals 13 residues. CDR1 and CDR2 (germline): SNHLY, FYNNEI. The chain links TRBV2 to TRBJ1-5; D remains unclear. This sequence originates from an adult who received the AZD1222 COVID-19 vaccine. Sequencing was performed on peripheral blood, taken 28 days after the second AZD1222 dose. CDR3 sequence reads: CASSRASNQPQHF. Written as DNA, the CDR3 is TGTGCCAGCAGCCGGGCCAGCAATCAGCCCCAGCATTTT.